This TCR beta chain originates from a study of cytomegalovirus exposure and HLA in healthy donors. Findings of the study overall: Later on, an analysis tied about 17,000 TCR beta sequences to HLA alleles at 0.05 false discovery rate.

Primers for the PCR totalled 60 Vbeta and 13 Jbeta. Repertoires were generated with immunoSEQ multiplex PCR, while TCRdb's copy carries only in-frame clones and drops some. The data show about 120,000 clones, with 80% seen just once and 8.9% held by the top ten. Between the trimmed V and J ends, which lost 1 base and 8 bases, there was a span of 14 bases. The germline CDR1 and CDR2 sequences are LGHNA and YNFKEQ. The length of the CDR3 is 15 residues. In regard to this clone: Its antigen is currently unknown.

Source material: PBMCs. The chain has TRBV4-2 and TRBJ1-4; D not resolved. The TCR comes from a man aged 25 to 40 in good health and CMV-seropositive. The CDR3 loop reads CASSQVGEFEEKLFF. In nucleotides, the CDR3 is TGTGCCAGCAGCCAAGTAGGAGAGTTTGAAGAAAAACTGTTTTTT.